The 27 T cell receptor beta chains below all came from one sample that was sequenced in a study of blood T cells in healthy people across ages (dated by TCRdb to 2015 to 2017). Libraries were prepared through 5' RACE. TCRdb names Illumina HiSeq 2500 as the instrument used. A second PCR of about 7 to 12 cycles was performed with a sample-barcoded 5' primer and a J-beta primer mix. TCRdb ran its own pipeline on the public reads, namely fastp trimming at Q25 and MiXCR clone calling, and kept in-frame beta chains. Duplicate CDR3 protein sequences are folded into a single record with the most common DNA and genes. This sample holds fewer than 700,000 distinct CDR3 sequences; 40% to 50% were observed only once. The ten largest clones represent about 30% of the sample. Sequencing was done on a sample of blood. Receptor source: a man older than 75 in good health.

The V gene is TRBV7-3, the J gene TRBJ2-3; TRBD2 agrees at 12 bases. With V trimmed by 5 bases and J by 2 bases, 8 bases remained unmatched. The CDR3 has 17 amino acids. In germline, CDR1 is SGHTA, CDR2 FQGTGA. The CDR3 DNA reads TGTGCCAGCAGCCCAGATGGGACTAGCGGGCTCACAGATACGCAGTATTTT. The encoded protein is CASSPDGTSGLTDTQYF.

This clonotype turned up a few times. This chain links TRBV5-5 with TRBJ2-1; 9 positions agree with TRBD2. J was trimmed by 2 bases and V by 0 bases; bases with no gene match: 3. CDR1 is SGHKS and CDR2 is YYEKEE in the germline V gene (reference sequence). CDR3 length: 16 amino acids. The CDR3 bases are TGTGCCAGCAGCTTGGGGCTAGCGGGAACCTACAATGAGCAGTTCTTC. This translates into CASSLGLAGTYNEQFF.

The CDR3 bases are TGTGCCAGCAGCCTCGGTGGCGGGACAGGACAAGAAAAACTGTTTTTT. Protein product: CASSLGGGTGQEKLFF. This rearrangement joins TRBV6-2 or TRBV6-3 to TRBJ1-4; 8 bases fit TRBD1. Germline-derived CDR1 and CDR2 are MNHEY and SVGEGT. V trimming: 6 bases; J trimming: 8 bases; junction bases outside the gene matches: 14. The CDR3 has 16 amino acids.

The chain links TRBV5-1 to TRBJ2-5; D gene ambiguous. V shed 4 bases and J shed 2 bases, with 15 bases lying between them. Per germline, CDR1 SGHRS and CDR2 YFSETQ. The CDR3 spans 15 residues. The CDR3 spells CASSLAGRLQETQYF. The CDR3 nucleotides read TGCGCCAGCAGCCTGGCTGGGCGGCTACAAGAGACCCAGTACTTC.

Worth noting for this clonotype: Being one base from a much bigger clone, this may be a read error. This rearrangement joins TRBV29-1 to TRBJ2-7; D assignment may be TRBD1 or TRBD2 (6 bases each). CDR1 and CDR2 (germline): SQVTM, ANQGSEA. This CDR3 region has 12 residues. The CDR3 here is CRARRGSYEQYF. CDR3 nucleotide sequence: TGCCGCGCGAGGAGGGGGTCCTACGAGCAGTACTTC.

This clonotype was found once. As DNA, the CDR3 is TGTGCCAGCAGACCTCCCCAGGGGGGTAATGAGCAGTTCTTC. Its protein product is CASRPPQGGNEQFF. The chain combines TRBV6-2 or TRBV6-3 with TRBJ2-1; D is possibly TRBD1 (7 bases). The CDR3 runs 14 residues. The germline V gene encodes CDR1 MNHEY and CDR2 SVGEGT. The V gene lost 6 bases and the J gene lost 7 bases, with 16 bases spanning the gap.

The chain recombines TRBV10-3 with TRBJ1-1; D is ambiguous. The CDR3 has 12 amino acids. Trimming cost V 3 bases and J 0 bases, with 2 bases left between them. Germline CDR1 ENHRY, CDR2 SYGVKD. The CDR3 is CAISDLNTEAFF. The DNA of the CDR3 is TGTGCCATCAGTGACTTGAACACTGAAGCTTTCTTT.

Turning to this clonotype: One end of the junction does not line up with germline, which may come from a read error. This sequence joins TRBV6-2 or TRBV6-3 and TRBJ2-6; D is ambiguous. This CDR3 has 16 residues. Germline V gene sequence: CDR1 MNHEY, CDR2 SVGEGT. CDR3 nucleotides: TGTACCAGCAGTCGAGACTCGTCCTCTGGGGCCAACGTCCTGACTTTC. This codes for CTSSRDSSSGANVLTF.

On this clonotype: A junction boundary mismatches the germline segment, possibly from a read error. The chain links TRBV6-2 or TRBV6-3 to TRBJ2-3, with D unclear. CDR3 length: 11 residues. CDR1 is MNHEY, CDR2 SVGEGT, per germline. CDR3 sequence: CASSQADTRYF. CDR3 nucleotide sequence: TGTGCCAGCAGTCAGGCAGATACGCGGTATTTT.

The chain links TRBV20-1 to TRBJ1-1, with TRBD1 as a possible D gene (5 bases). The germline CDR1 and CDR2 sequences are DFQATT and SNEGSKA (reference sequence). The V end was cut by 5 bases, the J end by 2 bases, with 15 bases between. This CDR3 region has 14 residues. CDR3 amino acids: CSADSLGQNTEAFF. Written as DNA, the CDR3 is TGCAGTGCTGACAGTCTGGGCCAAAACACTGAAGCTTTCTTT.

The table lists this clonotype with many counts. The chain couples TRBV3-1 to TRBJ2-7; 8 bases line up with TRBD2. J gave up 6 bases and V 3 bases, and 7 bases lay outside the gene matches. The CDR3 covers 14 residues. The germline gives CDR1 LGHDT, CDR2 YNNKEL (reference sequence). In DNA form, the CDR3 reads TGTGCCAGCAGCCAGTCCCCGGGGGGGACCGAGCAGTACTTC. It is translated as CASSQSPGGTEQYF.

Written as DNA, the CDR3 is TGTGCGTTGGAACGGGACCCTACTGGGGAGACCCAGTACTTC. Translating it yields CALERDPTGETQYF. The chain has TRBV30 and TRBJ2-5; D may correspond to TRBD1 or TRBD2 (5 bases each). The CDR3 is 14 residues long. Germline V gene lookup returns CDR1 GTSNPN and CDR2 SVGIG (reference sequence).

This clonotype was observed a handful of times. V gene TRBV6-6 combines with J gene TRBJ2-5; D might be TRBD2 (5 bases). The CDR3 runs 15 residues. V was shortened by 2 bases and J by 6 bases, with 16 bases between the two germline ends. Germline assignment: CDR1 MNHNY and CDR2 SVGAGI (reference sequence). DNA for the CDR3: TGTGCCAGCAGTTACAGGACTCCTTCCGGGAAGACCCAGTACTTC. It yields the protein CASSYRTPSGKTQYF.

Worth noting for this clonotype: A much larger clone lies one base from this, so it may be a read error. CDR3 residues: CSVKDNNQAWGYTF. CDR3 in DNA: TGCAGCGTTAAAGATAACAACCAGGCCTGGGGCTACACCTTC. The V and J genes are TRBV29-1 and TRBJ1-2; D is unresolved. CDR3 size: 14 residues. Per germline, CDR1 SQVTM and CDR2 ANQGSEA.

The rearrangement joins TRBV6-5 to TRBJ2-3; 7 nucleotides match TRBD1. Germline assignment: CDR1 MNHEY and CDR2 SVGAGI. The trim removed 0 bases at V and 2 bases at J, leaving 5 bases unmatched. The CDR3 totals 16 residues. CDR3 nucleotide sequence: TGTGCCAGCAGTTACTCTCCGACAGGGACCACAGATACGCAGTATTTT. This codes for CASSYSPTGTTDTQYF.

There are a few counts of this clonotype. This rearrangement joins TRBV28 to TRBJ1-2, with TRBD1 as a possible D gene (6 bases). Trimming removed 10 bases at V and 7 bases at J, with 13 bases between. The CDR3 contains 11 residues. CDR1 and CDR2 (germline): MDHEN, SYDVKM. CDR3 bases: TGTGCCACCGACAGGACGGGTGGCTACACCTTC. Its translation is CATDRTGGYTF.

The gene calls are TRBV9 and TRBJ2-7; D not certain. With 2 bases removed from V and 2 bases from J, the gap between germline ends came to 11 bases. The length of the CDR3 is 14 residues. The germline CDR1 and CDR2 sequences are SGDLS and YYNGEE. CDR3 loop: CASSVSSRTYEQYF. The CDR3 DNA reads TGTGCCAGCAGCGTCAGTTCCAGGACCTACGAGCAGTACTTC.

V is TRBV2 and J is TRBJ2-3; TRBD1 is a possible D gene (6 bases). The CDR3 runs to 11 residues. V dropped 9 bases and J dropped 6 bases, with 10 bases sitting between them. CDR1 and CDR2 from the germline V gene are SNHLY and FYNNEI. The CDR3 DNA reads TGTGCCAGGGGCACAGGGGATACGCAGTATTTT. Amino acid sequence: CARGTGDTQYF.

The chain is built from TRBV3-1 and TRBJ2-3, with a weak D call TRBD2 (5 bases). Trimming removed 3 bases at V and 1 base at J, with 14 bases between. The germline CDR1 and CDR2 sequences are LGHDT and YNNKEL (reference sequence). The CDR3 is 16 amino acids. The CDR3 is CASSQRGPAGTDTQYF. The DNA of the CDR3 is TGTGCCAGCAGCCAGAGAGGTCCAGCGGGCACAGATACGCAGTATTTT.

V gene TRBV12-3 or TRBV12-4 combines with J gene TRBJ1-2; D is unclear. The CDR3 extends over 14 amino acids. With 4 bases removed from V and 5 bases from J, the gap between germline ends came to 14 bases. The DNA for the CDR3 is TGTGCCAGCAGTTCCCCCGCAGGCGTTTATGGCTACACCTTC. It codes for CASSSPAGVYGYTF.

This clonotype showed up just a few times. This sequence joins TRBV10-3 and TRBJ2-5; either TRBD1 or TRBD2 may supply D (5 bases each). The J call may be incorrect, as the DNA end agrees better with TRBJ2-1. CDR3 length: 14 residues. Germline V gene sequence: CDR1 ENHRY, CDR2 SYGVKD. Here the CDR3 DNA reads TGTGCCATCAGGCCGGGGCGAGACCAAGAGACCCAGTTCTTC. Encoded protein: CAIRPGRDQETQFF.

The chain is built from TRBV20-1 and TRBJ2-3, with D maybe TRBD2 (5 bases). CDR1 is DFQATT and CDR2 is SNEGSKA in the germline V gene (reference sequence). The CDR3 has 14 residues. Trimming took off 6 bases at V and 5 bases at J, with 18 bases between the two ends. The CDR3 here is CSAAGIGLVDTQYF. The CDR3 nucleotides are TGCAGTGCCGCCGGGATAGGGCTCGTAGATACGCAGTATTTT.

The rearrangement links TRBV6-5 to TRBJ1-5; 10 bases are shared with TRBD1. The CDR3 length is 15 residues. CDR1 is MNHEY and CDR2 is SVGAGI in the germline V gene. V trimming: 5 bases; J trimming: 2 bases; junction bases outside the gene matches: 3. CDR3 amino acids: CASSRDRGGNQPQHF. DNA of the CDR3: TGTGCCAGCAGTAGGGACAGGGGAGGCAATCAGCCCCAGCATTTT.

The chain uses TRBV7-3 and TRBJ1-1; TRBD1 aligns across 7 bases. V was pared by 1 base and J by 0 bases, with 17 bases of the junction left unmatched. Germline CDR1 is SGHTA and CDR2 is FQGTGA. The CDR3 runs to 20 residues. CDR3 residues: CASSLRGQVIHASMNTEAFF. The CDR3 nucleotides are TGTGCCAGCAGCTTAAGAGGACAGGTCATCCATGCCTCCATGAACACTGAAGCTTTCTTT.

The chain uses TRBV7-7 and TRBJ2-3; TRBD2 aligns across 7 bases. CDR1 and CDR2 from the germline V gene are SSHAT and FNYEAQ (reference sequence). This CDR3 is built from 15 residues. Germline trimming cut 5 bases from V and 0 bases from J; bases unmatched to any gene: 5. CDR3 DNA: TGTGCCAGCAGCCGGGACTATTCTAGCACAGATACGCAGTATTTT. It codes for CASSRDYSSTDTQYF.

The chain carries TRBV7-2 and TRBJ2-3, with TRBD1 matching 8 bases. Germline V gene data show CDR1 as SGHTA and CDR2 as FQGNSA. The CDR3 is made up of 16 amino acids. V was clipped by 5 bases and J by 1 base; unmatched bases: 8. CDR3 protein: CASSARTGLCTDTQYF. CDR3 sequence (DNA): TGTGCCAGCAGCGCCAGGACAGGGCTTTGCACAGATACGCAGTATTTT.

This chain links TRBV7-8 with TRBJ1-2; tentatively, D is TRBD1 (5 bases). Germline loops: CDR1 SGHVS, CDR2 FQNEAQ. With 5 bases removed from V and 7 bases from J, the gap between germline ends came to 17 bases. CDR3 length equals 14 residues. This chain's CDR3 is CASSDRQPVRGYTF. The CDR3 DNA follows: TGTGCCAGCAGCGACCGACAGCCCGTTCGTGGCTACACCTTC.